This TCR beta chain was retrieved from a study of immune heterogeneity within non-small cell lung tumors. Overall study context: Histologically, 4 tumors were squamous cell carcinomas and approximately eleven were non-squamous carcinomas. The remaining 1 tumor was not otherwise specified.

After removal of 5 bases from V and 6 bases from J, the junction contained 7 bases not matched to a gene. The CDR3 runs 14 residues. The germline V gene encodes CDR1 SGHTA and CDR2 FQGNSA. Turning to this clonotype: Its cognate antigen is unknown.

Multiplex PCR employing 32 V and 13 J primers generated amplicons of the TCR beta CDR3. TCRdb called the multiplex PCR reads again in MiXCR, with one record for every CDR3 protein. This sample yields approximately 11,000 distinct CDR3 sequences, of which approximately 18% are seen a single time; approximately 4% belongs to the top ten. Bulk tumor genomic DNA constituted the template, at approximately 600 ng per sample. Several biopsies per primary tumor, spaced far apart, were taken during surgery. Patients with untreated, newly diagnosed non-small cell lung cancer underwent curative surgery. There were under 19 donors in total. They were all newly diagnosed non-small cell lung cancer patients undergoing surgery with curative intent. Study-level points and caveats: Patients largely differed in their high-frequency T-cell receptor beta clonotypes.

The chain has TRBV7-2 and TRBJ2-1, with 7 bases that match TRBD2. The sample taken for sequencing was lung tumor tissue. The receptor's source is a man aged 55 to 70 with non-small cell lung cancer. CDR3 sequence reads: CASSQGLSFNEQFF. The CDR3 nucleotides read TGTGCCAGCAGCCAGGGACTATCGTTCAATGAGCAGTTCTTC.